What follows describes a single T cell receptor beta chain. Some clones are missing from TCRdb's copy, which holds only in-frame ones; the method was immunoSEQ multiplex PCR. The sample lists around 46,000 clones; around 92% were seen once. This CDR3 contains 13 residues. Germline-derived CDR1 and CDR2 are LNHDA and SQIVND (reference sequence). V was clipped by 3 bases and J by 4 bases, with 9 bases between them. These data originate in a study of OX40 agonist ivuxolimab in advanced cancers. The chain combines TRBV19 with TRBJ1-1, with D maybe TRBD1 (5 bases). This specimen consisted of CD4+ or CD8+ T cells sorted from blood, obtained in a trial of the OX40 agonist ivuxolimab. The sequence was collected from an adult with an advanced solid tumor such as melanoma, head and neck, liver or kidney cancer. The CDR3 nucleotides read TGTGCCAGTAGTATTTGGGGGAGCACTGAAGCTTTCTTT. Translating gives CASSIWGSTEAFF.